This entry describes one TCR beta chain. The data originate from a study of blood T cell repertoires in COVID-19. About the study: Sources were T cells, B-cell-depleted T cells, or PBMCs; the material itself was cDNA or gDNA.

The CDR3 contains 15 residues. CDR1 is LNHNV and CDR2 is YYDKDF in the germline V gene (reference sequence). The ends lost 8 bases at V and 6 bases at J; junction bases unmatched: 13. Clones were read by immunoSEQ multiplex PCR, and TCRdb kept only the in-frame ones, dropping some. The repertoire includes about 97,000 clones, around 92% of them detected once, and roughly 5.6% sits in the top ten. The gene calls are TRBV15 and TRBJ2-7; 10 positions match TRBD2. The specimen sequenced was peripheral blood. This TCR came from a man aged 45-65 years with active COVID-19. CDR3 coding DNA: TGTGCCACCCAGCTGAGGCTAGCGGGAGCCGGCGAGCAGTACTTC. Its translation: CATQLRLAGAGEQYF.